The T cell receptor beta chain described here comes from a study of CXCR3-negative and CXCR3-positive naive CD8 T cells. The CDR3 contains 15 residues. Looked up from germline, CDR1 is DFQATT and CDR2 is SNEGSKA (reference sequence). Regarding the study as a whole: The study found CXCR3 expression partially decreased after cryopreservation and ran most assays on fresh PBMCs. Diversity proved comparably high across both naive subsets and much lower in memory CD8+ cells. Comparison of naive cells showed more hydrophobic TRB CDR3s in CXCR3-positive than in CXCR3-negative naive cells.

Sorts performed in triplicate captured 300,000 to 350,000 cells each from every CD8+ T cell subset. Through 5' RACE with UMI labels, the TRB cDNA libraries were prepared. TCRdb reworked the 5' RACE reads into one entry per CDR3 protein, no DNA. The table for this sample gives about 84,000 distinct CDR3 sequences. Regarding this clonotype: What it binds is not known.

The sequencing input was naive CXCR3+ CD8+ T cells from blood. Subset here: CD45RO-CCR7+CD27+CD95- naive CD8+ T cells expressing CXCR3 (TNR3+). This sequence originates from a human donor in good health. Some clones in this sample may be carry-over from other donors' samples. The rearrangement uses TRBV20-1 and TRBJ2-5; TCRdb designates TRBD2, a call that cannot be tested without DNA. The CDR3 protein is CSARKLAEEEETQYF.